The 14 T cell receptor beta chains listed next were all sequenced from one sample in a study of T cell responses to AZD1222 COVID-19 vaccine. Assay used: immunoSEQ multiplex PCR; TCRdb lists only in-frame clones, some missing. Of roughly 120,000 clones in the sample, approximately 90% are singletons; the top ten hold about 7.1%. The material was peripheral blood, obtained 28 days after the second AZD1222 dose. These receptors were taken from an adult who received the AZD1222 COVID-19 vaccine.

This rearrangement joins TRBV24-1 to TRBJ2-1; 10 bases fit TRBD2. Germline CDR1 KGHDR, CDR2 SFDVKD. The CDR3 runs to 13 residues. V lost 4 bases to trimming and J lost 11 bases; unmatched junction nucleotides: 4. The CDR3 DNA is TGTGCCACCAGTGACAGCGGGAGGGCTCAGCAGTTCTTC. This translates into CATSDSGRAQQFF.

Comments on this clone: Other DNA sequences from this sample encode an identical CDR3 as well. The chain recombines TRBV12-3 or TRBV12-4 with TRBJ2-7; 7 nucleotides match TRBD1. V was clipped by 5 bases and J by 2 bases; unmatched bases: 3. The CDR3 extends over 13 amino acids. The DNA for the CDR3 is TGTGCCAGCAGTCCAGGGACAGCCTACGAGCAGTACTTC. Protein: CASSPGTAYEQYF.

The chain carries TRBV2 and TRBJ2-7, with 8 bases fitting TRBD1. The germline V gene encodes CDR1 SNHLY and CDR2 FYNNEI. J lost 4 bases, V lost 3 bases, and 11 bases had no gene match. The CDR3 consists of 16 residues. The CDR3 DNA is TGTGCCAGCAGTGAGGGACCAACAGGGGGAGGATACGAGCAGTACTTC. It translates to CASSEGPTGGGYEQYF.

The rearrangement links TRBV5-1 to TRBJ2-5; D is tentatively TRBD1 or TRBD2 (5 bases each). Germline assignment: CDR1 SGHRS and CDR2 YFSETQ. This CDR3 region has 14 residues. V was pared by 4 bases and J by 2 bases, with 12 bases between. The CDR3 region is CASSRGRIQETQYF. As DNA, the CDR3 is TGCGCCAGCAGCCGGGGACGGATACAAGAGACCCAGTACTTC.

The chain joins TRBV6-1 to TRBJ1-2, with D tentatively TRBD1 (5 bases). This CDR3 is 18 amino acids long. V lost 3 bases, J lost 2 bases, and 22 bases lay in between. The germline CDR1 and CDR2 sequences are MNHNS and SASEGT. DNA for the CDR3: TGTGCCAGCAGTGATAGTCGCGGGGCGAGACAGTCCAACTATGGCTACACCTTC. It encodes CASSDSRGARQSNYGYTF.

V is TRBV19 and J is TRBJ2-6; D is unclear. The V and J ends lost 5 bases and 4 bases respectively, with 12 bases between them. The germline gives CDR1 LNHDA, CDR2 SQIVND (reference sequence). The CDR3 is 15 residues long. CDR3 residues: CASSPIGSGANVLTF. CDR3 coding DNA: TGTGCCAGTAGTCCGATTGGATCAGGGGCCAACGTCCTGACTTTC. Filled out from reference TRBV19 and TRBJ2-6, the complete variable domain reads DGGITQSPKYLFRKEGQNVTLSCEQNLNHDAMYWYRQDPGQGLRLIYYSQIVNDFQKGDIAEGYSVSREKKESFPLTVTSAQKNPTAFYLCASSPIGSGANVLTFGAGSRLTVL.

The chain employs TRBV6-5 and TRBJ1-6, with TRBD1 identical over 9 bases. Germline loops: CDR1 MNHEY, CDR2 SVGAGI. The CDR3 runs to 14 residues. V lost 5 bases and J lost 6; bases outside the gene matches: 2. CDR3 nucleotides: TGTGCCAGCAGTCACAGGGGGCCTAATTCACCCCTCCACTTT. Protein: CASSHRGPNSPLHF.

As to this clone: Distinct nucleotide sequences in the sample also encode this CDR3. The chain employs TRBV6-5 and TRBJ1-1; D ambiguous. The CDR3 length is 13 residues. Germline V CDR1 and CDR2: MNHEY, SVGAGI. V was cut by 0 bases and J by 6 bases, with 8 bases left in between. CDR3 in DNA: TGTGCCAGCAGTTACTCGCCAGGCTCTGAAGCTTTCTTT. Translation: CASSYSPGSEAFF.

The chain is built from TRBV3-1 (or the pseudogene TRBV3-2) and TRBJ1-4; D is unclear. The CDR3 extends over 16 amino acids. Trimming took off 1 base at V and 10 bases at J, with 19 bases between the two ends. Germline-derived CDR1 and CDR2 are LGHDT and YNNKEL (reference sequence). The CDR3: CASSQGAGQAGGKLFF. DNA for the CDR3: TGTGCCAGCAGCCAAGGGGCCGGGCAGGCCGGCGGAAAACTGTTTTTT.

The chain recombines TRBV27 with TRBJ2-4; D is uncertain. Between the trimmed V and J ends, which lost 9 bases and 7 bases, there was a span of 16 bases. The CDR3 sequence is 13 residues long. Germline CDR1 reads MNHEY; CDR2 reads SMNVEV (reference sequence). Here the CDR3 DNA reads TGTGCCAGTACCGAGGCAGGCAGCAACATTCAGTACTTC. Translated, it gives CASTEAGSNIQYF.

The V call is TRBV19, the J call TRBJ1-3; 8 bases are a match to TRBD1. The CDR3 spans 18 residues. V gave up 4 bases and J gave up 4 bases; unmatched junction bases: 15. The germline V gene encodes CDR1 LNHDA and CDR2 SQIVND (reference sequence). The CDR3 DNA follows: TGTGCCAGTAGTAAGGTGGGCAGGGGGCGAGTCATCGGAAACACCATATATTTT. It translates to CASSKVGRGRVIGNTIYF.

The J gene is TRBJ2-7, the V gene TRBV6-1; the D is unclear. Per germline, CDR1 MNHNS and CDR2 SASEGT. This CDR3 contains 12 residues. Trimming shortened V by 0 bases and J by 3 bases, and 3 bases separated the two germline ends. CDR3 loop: CASSEAGYEQYF. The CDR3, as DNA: TGTGCCAGCAGTGAAGCAGGCTACGAGCAGTACTTC.

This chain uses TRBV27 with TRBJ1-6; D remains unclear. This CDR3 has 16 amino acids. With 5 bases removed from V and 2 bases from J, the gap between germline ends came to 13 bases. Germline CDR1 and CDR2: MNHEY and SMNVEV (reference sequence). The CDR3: CASSPMGSPYNSPLHF. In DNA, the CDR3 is TGTGCCAGCAGTCCTATGGGCTCTCCCTATAATTCACCCCTCCACTTT.

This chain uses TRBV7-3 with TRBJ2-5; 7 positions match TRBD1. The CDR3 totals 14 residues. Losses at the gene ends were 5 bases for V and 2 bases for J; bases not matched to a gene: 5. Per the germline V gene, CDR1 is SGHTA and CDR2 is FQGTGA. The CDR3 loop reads CASSPGTAQETQYF. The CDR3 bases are TGTGCCAGCAGCCCCGGGACAGCACAAGAGACCCAGTACTTC.